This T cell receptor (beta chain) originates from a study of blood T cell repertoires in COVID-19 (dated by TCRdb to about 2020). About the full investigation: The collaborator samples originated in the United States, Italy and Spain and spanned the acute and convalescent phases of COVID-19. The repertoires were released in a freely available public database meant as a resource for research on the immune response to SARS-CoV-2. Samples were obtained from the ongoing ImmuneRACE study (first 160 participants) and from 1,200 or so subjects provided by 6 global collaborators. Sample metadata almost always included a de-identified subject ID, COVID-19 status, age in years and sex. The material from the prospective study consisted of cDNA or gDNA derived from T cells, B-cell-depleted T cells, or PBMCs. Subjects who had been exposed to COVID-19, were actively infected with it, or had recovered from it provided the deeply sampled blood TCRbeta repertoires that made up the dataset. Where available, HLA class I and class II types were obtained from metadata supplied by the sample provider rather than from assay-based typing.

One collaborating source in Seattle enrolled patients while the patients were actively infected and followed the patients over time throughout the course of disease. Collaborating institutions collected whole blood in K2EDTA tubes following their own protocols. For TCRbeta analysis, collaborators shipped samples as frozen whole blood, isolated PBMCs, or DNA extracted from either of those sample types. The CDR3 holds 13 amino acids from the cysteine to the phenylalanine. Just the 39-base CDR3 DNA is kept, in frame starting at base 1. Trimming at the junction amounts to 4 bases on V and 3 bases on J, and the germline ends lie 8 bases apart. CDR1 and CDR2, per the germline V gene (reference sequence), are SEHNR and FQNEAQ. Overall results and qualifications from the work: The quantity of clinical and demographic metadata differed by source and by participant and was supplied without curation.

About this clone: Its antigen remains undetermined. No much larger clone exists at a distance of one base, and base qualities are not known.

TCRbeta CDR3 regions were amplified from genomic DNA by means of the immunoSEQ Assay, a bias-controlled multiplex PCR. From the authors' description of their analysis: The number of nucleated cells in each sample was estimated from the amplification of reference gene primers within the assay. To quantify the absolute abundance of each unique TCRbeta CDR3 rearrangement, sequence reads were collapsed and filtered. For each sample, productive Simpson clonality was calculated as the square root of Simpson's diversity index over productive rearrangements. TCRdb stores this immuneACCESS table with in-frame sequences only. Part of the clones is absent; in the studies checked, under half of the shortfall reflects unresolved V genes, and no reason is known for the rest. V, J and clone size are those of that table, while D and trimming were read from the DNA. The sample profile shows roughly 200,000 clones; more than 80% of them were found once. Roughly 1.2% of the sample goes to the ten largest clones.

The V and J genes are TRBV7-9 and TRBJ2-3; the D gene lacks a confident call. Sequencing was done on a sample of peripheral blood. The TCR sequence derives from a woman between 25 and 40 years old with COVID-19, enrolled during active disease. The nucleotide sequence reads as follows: TGTGCCAGCAGCTCCGAAGCGACAGATACGCAGTATTTT. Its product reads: CASSSEATDTQYF.